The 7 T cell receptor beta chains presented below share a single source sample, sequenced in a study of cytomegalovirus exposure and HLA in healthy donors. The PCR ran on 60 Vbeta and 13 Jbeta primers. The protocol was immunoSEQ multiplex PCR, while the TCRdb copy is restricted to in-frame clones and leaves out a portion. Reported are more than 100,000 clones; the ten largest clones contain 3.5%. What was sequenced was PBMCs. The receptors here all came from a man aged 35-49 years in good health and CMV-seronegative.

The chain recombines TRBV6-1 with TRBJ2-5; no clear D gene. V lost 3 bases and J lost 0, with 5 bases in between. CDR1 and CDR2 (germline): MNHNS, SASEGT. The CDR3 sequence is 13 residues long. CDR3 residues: CASSEAYQETQYF. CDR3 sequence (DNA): TGTGCCAGCAGTGAGGCATACCAAGAGACCCAGTACTTC.

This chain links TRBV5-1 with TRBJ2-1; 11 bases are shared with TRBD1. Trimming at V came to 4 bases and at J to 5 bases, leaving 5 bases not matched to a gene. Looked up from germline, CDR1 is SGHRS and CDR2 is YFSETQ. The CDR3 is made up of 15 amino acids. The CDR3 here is CASSLGQGENNEQFF. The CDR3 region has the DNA TGCGCCAGCAGCCTGGGACAGGGGGAAAACAATGAGCAGTTCTTC.

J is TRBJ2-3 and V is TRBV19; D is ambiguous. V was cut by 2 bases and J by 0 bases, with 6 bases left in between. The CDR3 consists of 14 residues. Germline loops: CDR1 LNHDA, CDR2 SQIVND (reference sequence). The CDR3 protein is CASSIPPSTDTQYF. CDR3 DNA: TGTGCCAGTAGTATACCCCCTAGCACAGATACGCAGTATTTT.

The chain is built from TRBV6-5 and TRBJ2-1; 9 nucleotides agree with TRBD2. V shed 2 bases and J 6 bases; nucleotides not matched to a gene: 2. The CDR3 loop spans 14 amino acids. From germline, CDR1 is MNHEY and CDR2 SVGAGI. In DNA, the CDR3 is TGTGCCAGCAGTTACGCGGGAGGGCCCAATGAGCAGTTCTTC. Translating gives CASSYAGGPNEQFF.

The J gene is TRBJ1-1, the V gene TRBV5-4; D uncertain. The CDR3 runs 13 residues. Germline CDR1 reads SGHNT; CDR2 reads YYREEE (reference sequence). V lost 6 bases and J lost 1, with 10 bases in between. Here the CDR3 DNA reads TGTGCCAGCAAAGTTGTCGGGAACACTGAAGCTTTCTTT. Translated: CASKVVGNTEAFF.

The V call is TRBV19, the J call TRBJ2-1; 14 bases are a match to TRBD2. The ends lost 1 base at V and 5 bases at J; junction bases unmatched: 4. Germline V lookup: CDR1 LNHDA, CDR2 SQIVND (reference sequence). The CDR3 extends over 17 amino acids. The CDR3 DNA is TGTGCCAGTAGTATAGGGGGACTAGCGGGAGAGGACAATGAGCAGTTCTTC. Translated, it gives CASSIGGLAGEDNEQFF.

The CDR3 nucleotides are TGTGCCAGCAGCCAAGGGGGCGGGACAGGGGGCACAGATACGCAGTATTTT. It translates to CASSQGGGTGGTDTQYF. The chain combines TRBV11-3 with TRBJ2-3; TRBD1 matches at 10 bases. J gave up 1 base and V 5 bases, and 9 bases lay outside the gene matches. From germline, CDR1 is SGHNT and CDR2 YENEEA. The CDR3 is 17 amino acids.